The sequence of this T cell receptor beta chain was determined in a study of control samples from healthy donors and cancer patients. The junction had 7 bases not matched to a gene; V was cut back by 3 bases and J by 5 bases. This CDR3 is built from 15 residues. CDR1 and CDR2 from the germline V gene are MDHEN and SYDVKM. The table came from immunoSEQ multiplex PCR; TCRdb's copy has only in-frame clones and leaves some out. Here the sample spans around 68,000 clones, about 80% being singletons. V usage is TRBV28 and J usage is TRBJ1-2; TRBD1 aligns across 9 bases. The receptor comes from a woman in her 50s with lung cancer. Sequenced sample: PBMCs. This chain's CDR3 is CASSLGGTGRYGYTF. In DNA, the CDR3 is TGTGCCAGCAGTTTGGGAGGGACAGGGCGGTATGGCTACACCTTC.